This entry lists 24 T cell receptor beta chains sequenced from one sample in a study of T cell responses to AZD1222 COVID-19 vaccine. Sequencing was performed with immunoSEQ multiplex PCR; in TCRdb, only in-frame clones are kept and a portion is missing. The table shows about 140,000 clones, with over 90% occurring only once. This sample comprised peripheral blood, obtained on day 0 of MenACWY control vaccination. The receptors were gathered from an adult in good health.

V usage is TRBV7-9 and J usage is TRBJ1-2, with 9 bases that match TRBD1. Germline-derived CDR1 and CDR2 are SEHNR and FQNEAQ (reference sequence). This CDR3 is built from 14 residues. Trimming removed 3 bases from V and 10 bases from J; junction bases left unmatched: 9. CDR3 residues: CASSFPGDREDYTF. For the CDR3, the DNA is TGTGCCAGCAGCTTCCCGGGGGACAGGGAGGACTACACCTTC.

The V gene is TRBV5-5, the J gene TRBJ1-5, with D hard to call. The V and J ends lost 3 bases and 0 bases respectively, with 10 bases between them. Germline CDR1 reads SGHKS; CDR2 reads YYEKEE (reference sequence). This CDR3 has 15 amino acids. The CDR3 loop is CASSSGSVSNQPQHF. Here the CDR3 DNA reads TGTGCCAGCAGCTCGGGGTCAGTTAGCAATCAGCCCCAGCATTTT.

The chain joins TRBV6-5 to TRBJ1-2, with D perhaps matching TRBD1 (5 bases). The CDR3 extends over 15 amino acids. The germline V gene has CDR1 MNHEY and CDR2 SVGAGI. V lost 8 bases, J lost 3 bases, and 19 bases lay in between. CDR3 loop: CASAVRSGSHYGYTF. CDR3 nucleotide sequence: TGTGCCAGCGCAGTTAGGTCAGGGTCTCACTATGGCTACACCTTC.

J is TRBJ2-1 and V is TRBV15; D not certain. Trimming cost V 0 bases and J 2 bases, with 5 bases left between them. The CDR3 is made up of 14 amino acids. Per the germline V gene, CDR1 is LNHNV and CDR2 is YYDKDF (reference sequence). The CDR3 nucleotides read TGTGCCACCAGCAGAGATGGACCCTACAATGAGCAGTTCTTC. This sequence encodes CATSRDGPYNEQFF.

The V and J genes are TRBV29-1 and TRBJ1-1; D is possibly TRBD1 (6 bases). V lost 7 bases, J lost 4 bases, and 10 bases lay in between. The CDR3 extends over 11 amino acids. Germline V gene data show CDR1 as SQVTM and CDR2 as ANQGSEA. The CDR3 DNA is TGCAGCGCCACAGGGAGCACTGAAGCTTTCTTT. The encoded protein is CSATGSTEAFF.

Only one count was recorded for this clone. The chain uses TRBV9 and TRBJ1-2; D is unclear. V lost 4 bases, J lost 5 bases, and 12 bases lay in between. Looked up from germline, CDR1 is SGDLS and CDR2 is YYNGEE. CDR3 size: 13 residues. CDR3 residues: CASSPGGLYGYTF. For the CDR3, the DNA is TGTGCCAGCAGCCCCGGCGGGTTATATGGCTACACCTTC. The variable domain in full, with the rest retrieved from reference TRBV9 and TRBJ1-2, is DSGVTQTPKHLITATGQRVTLRCSPRSGDLSVYWYQQSLDQGLQFLIQYYNGEERAKGNILERFSAQQFPDLHSELNLSSLELGDSALYFCASSPGGLYGYTFGSGTRLTVV.

Only a few counts were recorded for this clone. The chain joins TRBV19 to TRBJ1-1; D is uncertain. V lost 6 bases to trimming and J lost 0 bases, with 8 bases between them. The CDR3 totals 13 residues. Germline V lookup: CDR1 LNHDA, CDR2 SQIVND (reference sequence). This chain's CDR3 is CASRNTMNTEAFF. CDR3 in DNA: TGTGCCAGTAGAAACACCATGAACACTGAAGCTTTCTTT. The complete variable domain, with remaining parts taken from reference TRBV19 and TRBJ1-1, reads DGGITQSPKYLFRKEGQNVTLSCEQNLNHDAMYWYRQDPGQGLRLIYYSQIVNDFQKGDIAEGYSVSREKKESFPLTVTSAQKNPTAFYLCASRNTMNTEAFFGQGTRLTVV.

The chain joins TRBV3-1 (or the pseudogene TRBV3-2) to TRBJ1-1, with 7 positions matching TRBD1. The junction had 1 base not matched to a gene; V was cut back by 3 bases and J by 0 bases. The CDR3 loop spans 14 amino acids. Germline CDR1 LGHDT, CDR2 YNNKEL (reference sequence). CDR3 sequence: CASSQDRMNTEAFF. CDR3 nucleotides: TGTGCCAGCAGCCAGGACAGGATGAACACTGAAGCTTTCTTT.

This clone was counted a single time. This sequence joins TRBV11-2 and TRBJ1-6; no clear D gene. This CDR3 region has 14 residues. Germline CDR1 reads SGHAT; CDR2 reads FQNNGV. Trimming stripped 5 bases from V and 6 bases from J, with 11 bases between. The CDR3 region is CASSPREGNSPLHF. CDR3 coding DNA: TGTGCCAGCAGCCCCCGGGAGGGTAATTCACCCCTCCACTTT.

This clone was seen once. This chain links TRBV5-1 with TRBJ1-6; D possibly corresponds to TRBD1 (5 bases). The V end lost 0 bases, the J end lost 8 bases, and 18 bases lay between the germline ends. Germline V lookup: CDR1 SGHRS, CDR2 YFSETQ. This CDR3 region has 17 residues. The CDR3 region has the DNA TGCGCCAGCAGCTTGGGAGGGGCCAACGGTGCATATTCACCCCTCCACTTT. Protein product: CASSLGGANGAYSPLHF.

The chain is built from TRBV12-3 or TRBV12-4 and TRBJ1-3; the D is unclear. The CDR3 loop spans 12 amino acids. The V and J ends lost 6 bases and 9 bases respectively, with 12 bases between them. CDR3 region: CASSFGPGTIYF. In DNA, the CDR3 is TGTGCCAGCAGCTTCGGGCCTGGCACCATATATTTT.

The chain has TRBV2 and TRBJ1-2; TRBD1 might be the D (5 bases). Trimming stripped 9 bases from V and 3 bases from J, with 11 bases between. CDR3 length: 12 amino acids. The germline CDR1 and CDR2 sequences are SNHLY and FYNNEI. The CDR3 DNA reads as TGTGCCAGGGGGACGGAGGACTATGGCTACACCTTC. This encodes CARGTEDYGYTF.

The sample holds one count of this clone. The chain carries TRBV5-1 and TRBJ1-5; possible D gene TRBD1, 5 bases. Per germline, CDR1 SGHRS and CDR2 YFSETQ. V was clipped by 3 bases and J by 7 bases, with 11 bases between them. This CDR3 contains 13 residues. CDR3 DNA: TGCGCCAGCAGCTGGGGGACGGAACAGCCCCAGCATTTT. It specifies CASSWGTEQPQHF.

The rearrangement uses TRBV9 and TRBJ1-5; D not certain. V shed 0 bases and J shed 2 bases, with 9 bases lying between them. CDR3 length: 15 amino acids. Germline CDR1 reads SGDLS; CDR2 reads YYNGEE. DNA for the CDR3: TGTGCCAGCAGCGTAGGGGGTATTGGCAATCAGCCCCAGCATTTT. Translation gives CASSVGGIGNQPQHF.

The CDR3 here is CASSHVGGGGYSNQPQHF. The DNA for the CDR3 is TGCGCCAGCAGCCACGTCGGCGGAGGGGGGTATAGCAATCAGCCCCAGCATTTT. The chain has TRBV4-1 and TRBJ1-5; weak D call: TRBD1 (6 bases). CDR3 length: 18 residues. Germline V gene data show CDR1 as MGHRA and CDR2 as YSYEKL. V was shortened by 3 bases and J by 0 bases, with 18 bases between the two germline ends.

V and J are TRBV9 and TRBJ1-1, with D possibly being TRBD1 (6 bases). Trimming shortened V by 3 bases and J by 2 bases, and 11 bases separated the two germline ends. The CDR3 is 14 amino acids. Germline assignment: CDR1 SGDLS and CDR2 YYNGEE. CDR3 bases: TGTGCCAGCAGCGCCGCGGACAGCAACACTGAAGCTTTCTTT. Translated, it gives CASSAADSNTEAFF.

The genes are TRBV5-4 and TRBJ1-2; D gene unclear. The CDR3 extends over 14 amino acids. The V and J ends lost 4 bases and 0 bases respectively, with 10 bases between them. Germline CDR1 SGHNT, CDR2 YYREEE (reference sequence). CDR3 sequence (DNA): TGTGCCAGCAGCAGTGGTCCAGCTAACTATGGCTACACCTTC. This translates into CASSSGPANYGYTF.

This rearrangement joins TRBV27 to TRBJ2-2, with a tentative D call TRBD2 (6 bases). V was shortened by 3 bases and J by 3 bases, with 14 bases between the two germline ends. The CDR3 runs 16 residues. CDR1 and CDR2 (germline): MNHEY, SMNVEV (reference sequence). CDR3 DNA: TGTGCCAGCAGTTTTGGAGGGGCGCGGGACACCGGGGAGCTGTTTTTT. Protein: CASSFGGARDTGELFF.

This clone was observed a handful of times. The chain combines TRBV19 with TRBJ2-3, with 7 positions matching TRBD1. V shed 5 bases and J 2 bases; nucleotides not matched to a gene: 16. CDR1 LNHDA and CDR2 SQIVND come from the germline V gene (reference sequence). This CDR3 contains 18 residues. The CDR3 here is CASSRERQGPTFTDTQYF. Written as DNA, the CDR3 is TGTGCCAGTAGTCGAGAGAGACAGGGCCCTACGTTCACAGATACGCAGTATTTT.

The chain recombines TRBV6-5 with TRBJ1-3; unclear D gene. From germline, CDR1 is MNHEY and CDR2 SVGAGI. The CDR3 length is 15 residues. Trimming removed 5 bases from V and 1 base from J, with 12 bases in between. The CDR3 DNA is TGTGCCAGCAGTACCGCCGCGGTTTCTGGAAACACCATATATTTT. This translates into CASSTAAVSGNTIYF.

This sequence joins TRBV6-5 and TRBJ2-1; 11 nucleotides line up with TRBD2. CDR1 is MNHEY, CDR2 SVGAGI, per germline. The CDR3 is made up of 15 amino acids. Trimming at V came to 6 bases and at J to 2 bases, leaving 3 bases not matched to a gene. The CDR3 loop reads CASSLTSGAYNEQFF. The DNA of the CDR3 is TGTGCCAGCAGCCTGACTAGCGGGGCCTACAATGAGCAGTTCTTC.

The rearrangement links TRBV4-3 to TRBJ2-1, with 7 bases identical to TRBD1. The CDR3 spans 16 residues. Looked up from germline, CDR1 is LGHNA and CDR2 is YSLEER. The J segment lost 6 bases and the V segment lost 2 bases, leaving 10 bases of the junction unmatched. The CDR3 loop is CASSQTLGRGSNEQFF. The CDR3 nucleotides read TGCGCCAGCAGCCAAACTCTCGGCAGGGGGTCCAATGAGCAGTTCTTC.

The chain is built from TRBV7-3 and TRBJ1-1; D may be TRBD1 (6 bases). The CDR3 has 11 residues. The V gene lost 5 bases and the J gene lost 11 bases, with 12 bases spanning the gap. Germline V gives CDR1 SGHTA, CDR2 FQGTGA. The CDR3 DNA reads TGTGCCAGCAGCCTCGGGGGGGCGGCTTTCTTT. The encoded protein is CASSLGGAAFF. The full variable domain, in which reference TRBV7-3 and TRBJ1-1 provide the parts outside the CDR3, is GAGVSQTPSNKVTEKGKYVELRCDPISGHTALYWYRQSLGQGPEFLIYFQGTGAADDSGLPNDRFFAVRPEGSVSTLKIQRTERGDSAVYLCASSLGGAAFFGQGTRLTVV.

The table lists this clone with a count of one. The chain recombines TRBV6-2 or TRBV6-3 with TRBJ1-2; D unresolved. Between the trimmed V and J ends, which lost 2 bases and 5 bases, there was a span of 6 bases. The CDR3 has 12 amino acids. CDR1 is MNHEY and CDR2 is SVGEGT in the germline V gene. CDR3 DNA: TGTGCCAGCAGTTACGTCCCATATGGCTACACCTTC. The encoded protein is CASSYVPYGYTF.